The 17 T cell receptor beta chains given below trace back to one sample, sequenced in a study of T cells in Graves' hyperthyroidism and ophthalmopathy. TCR beta CDR3 region amplification was performed from RNA transcripts. HTBI primers were the set used in a first-round RT-PCR of the TCR CDR3. TCRdb used MiXCR to reprocess the multiplex PCR reads, holding one entry per CDR3 protein. The sample contains a few hundred thousand distinct CDR3 sequences, about 18% of which appear only once. The specimen sequenced was blood. The receptor set was obtained from a man aged 35 to 55 with Graves' hyperthyroidism.

The CDR3 spells CASSGQVVYGYTF. In DNA, the CDR3 is TGTGCCAGTAGTGGACAGGTCGTCTATGGCTACACCTTC. The V gene is TRBV19, the J gene TRBJ1-2; 7 bases are a match to TRBD1. V was pared by 5 bases and J by 4 bases, with 4 bases of the junction left unmatched. CDR3 size: 13 residues. Germline CDR1 LNHDA, CDR2 SQIVND (reference sequence). Looking up the rest from reference TRBV19 and TRBJ1-2 gives the full variable domain: DGGITQSPKYLFRKEGQNVTLSCEQNLNHDAMYWYRQDPGQGLRLIYYSQIVNDFQKGDIAEGYSVSREKKESFPLTVTSAQKNPTAFYLCASSGQVVYGYTFGSGTRLTVV.

A few counts support this clonotype. CDR3 DNA sequence: TGTGCCAGCAGTCCCCGGGGTGGGGACGAGCAGTACTTC. This gives the protein CASSPRGGDEQYF. The chain combines TRBV12-3 or TRBV12-4 with TRBJ2-7, with D possibly TRBD2 on 5 matching bases. The V end lost 5 bases, the J end lost 5 bases, and 13 bases lay between the germline ends. This CDR3 is 13 amino acids long.

V is TRBV10-3 and J is TRBJ1-1; D possibly corresponds to TRBD1 (6 bases). The CDR3 spans 11 residues. Germline CDR1 is ENHRY and CDR2 is SYGVKD. The ends were cut back, 4 bases at V and 8 bases at J, with 8 bases in the middle. The CDR3 DNA sequence: TGTGCCATCAGTGCGACAGGAGAAGCTTTCTTT. Translated, it gives CAISATGEAFF.

In the case of this clonotype: This may be a read error, as it is one base from a much larger clone. The chain employs TRBV20-1 and TRBJ2-7, with 9 bases aligning to TRBD1. V dropped 7 bases and J dropped 5; count of bases not matched to a gene: 9. The CDR3 is 13 amino acids. Germline V gene sequence: CDR1 DFQATT, CDR2 SNEGSKA (reference sequence). As DNA, the CDR3 is TGCAGTGTAACACAGGGGGCTTTCCACGAGCAGTACTTC. Translation: CSVTQGAFHEQYF.

This clonotype has ten or more counts. V usage is TRBV7-2 and J usage is TRBJ2-2, with D hard to call. This CDR3 region has 16 residues. CDR1 is SGHTA and CDR2 is FQGNSA in the germline V gene. The germline V and J ends were trimmed by 2 bases and 2 bases, with 12 bases remaining between them. Here the CDR3 DNA reads TGTGCCAGCAGCTTACCTCTTGGGTTTAACACCGGGGAGCTGTTTTTT. The encoded protein is CASSLPLGFNTGELFF.

In this sample, this clonotype turned up many times. The chain is built from TRBV5-1 and TRBJ2-3; TRBD1 matches 7 bases. Trimming cost V 6 bases and J 2 bases; bases outside gene matches: 6. From germline, CDR1 is SGHRS and CDR2 YFSETQ. The CDR3 has 14 amino acids. CDR3 loop: CASTPGQSTDTQYF. In DNA, the CDR3 is TGCGCCAGCACCCCGGGACAGTCCACAGATACGCAGTATTTT.

At least ten counts were recorded for this clonotype. This sequence joins TRBV5-1 and TRBJ1-5; the D gene is possibly TRBD1 (5 bases). V was pared by 4 bases and J by 4 bases, with 15 bases between. The CDR3 has 15 amino acids. Germline CDR1 and CDR2: SGHRS and YFSETQ. The CDR3 here is CASSLGPGLNQPQHF. In nucleotides, the CDR3 is TGCGCCAGCAGCCTGGGACCAGGGTTGAATCAGCCCCAGCATTTT.

This clonotype has a single count. A much larger clone differs from this one at a single base, so this may be a read error. The chain is built from TRBV18 and TRBJ2-7, with TRBD2 as a possible D gene (6 bases). Trimming took off 2 bases at V and 0 bases at J, with 14 bases between the two ends. Looked up from germline, CDR1 is KGHSH and CDR2 is LQKENI. The CDR3 runs to 16 residues. The DNA for the CDR3 is TGTGCCAGCTCACCATTTGCTGGCGGGGACTCCTACGAGCAGTACTTC. It yields the protein CASSPFAGGDSYEQYF.

The chain has TRBV5-6 and TRBJ2-7, with D perhaps matching TRBD2 (5 bases). The CDR3 loop spans 13 amino acids. Trimming cost V 0 bases and J 2 bases, with 6 bases left between them. Germline values: CDR1 SGHDT, CDR2 YYEEEE. CDR3 DNA: TGTGCCAGCAGCTTGGAGAGGGCCTACGAGCAGTACTTC. It specifies CASSLERAYEQYF.

This clonotype has ten or more counts. This rearrangement joins TRBV5-1 to TRBJ1-1; TRBD1 agrees at 8 bases. The CDR3 length is 14 residues. CDR1 is SGHRS and CDR2 is YFSETQ in the germline V gene. J gave up 1 base and V 5 bases, and 4 bases lay outside the gene matches. In DNA form, the CDR3 reads TGCGCCAGCAGGACAGGGGTTGGGAACACTGAAGCTTTCTTT. This gives the protein CASRTGVGNTEAFF.

This clonotype occurred many times. This rearrangement joins TRBV7-2 to TRBJ1-2; D is uncertain. The CDR3 length is 14 residues. The V and J ends lost 2 bases and 1 base respectively, with 8 bases between them. The germline gives CDR1 SGHTA, CDR2 FQGNSA. CDR3 amino acids: CASSLNRDNYGYTF. DNA for the CDR3: TGTGCCAGCAGCTTAAACAGAGATAACTATGGCTACACCTTC.

At least ten counts were recorded for this clonotype. The chain carries TRBV7-2 and TRBJ1-4; 7 bases are shared with TRBD1. The CDR3 covers 15 residues. Germline V gene lookup returns CDR1 SGHTA and CDR2 FQGNSA. V shed 0 bases and J 8 bases; nucleotides not matched to a gene: 6. The CDR3, as DNA: TGTGCCAGCAGCTTAGCCGGGACAGAACCAGAAAAACTGTTTTTT. It specifies CASSLAGTEPEKLFF.

The rearrangement joins TRBV20-1 to TRBJ2-4; TRBD2 matches at 9 bases. The trim removed 5 bases at V and 5 bases at J, leaving 10 bases unmatched. The CDR3 extends over 15 amino acids. The germline CDR1 and CDR2 sequences are DFQATT and SNEGSKA (reference sequence). The DNA of the CDR3 is TGCAGTGCTGGACCAGCGGGAGGTCCCCAAAACATTCAGTACTTC. It is translated as CSAGPAGGPQNIQYF.

This clonotype has a count of ten or more. This chain links TRBV7-2 with TRBJ1-1; D is undetermined. Trimming cost V 2 bases and J 3 bases, with 4 bases left between them. This CDR3 has 12 residues. Per the germline V gene, CDR1 is SGHTA and CDR2 is FQGNSA. In nucleotides, the CDR3 is TGTGCCAGCAGCTTACGATACACTGAAGCTTTCTTT. Translation gives CASSLRYTEAFF.

In the case of this clonotype: A read error may account for a junction end that differs from germline. CDR3 loop: CASSSSGGAETRYF. In DNA, the CDR3 is TGTGCCAGCAGTTCTAGCGGGGGGGCTGAGACCCGGTACTTC. The chain employs TRBV12-3 or TRBV12-4 and TRBJ2-5, with 12 bases matching TRBD2. This CDR3 is built from 14 residues.

This clonotype came up many times. The chain joins TRBV5-1 to TRBJ2-4; tentative D call: TRBD2 (6 bases). The CDR3 consists of 16 residues. The V gene lost 4 bases and the J gene lost 0 bases, with 14 bases spanning the gap. The germline CDR1 and CDR2 sequences are SGHRS and YFSETQ. CDR3 bases: TGCGCCAGCAGCCGCACCTCGGGGGTAGCCAAAAACATTCAGTACTTC. Its protein product is CASSRTSGVAKNIQYF.

The chain has TRBV4-2 and TRBJ1-2; no definite D call. Deletions cut 0 bases from V and 11 bases from J, with 13 bases between. CDR3 length equals 13 residues. The germline gives CDR1 LGHNA, CDR2 YNFKEQ. The CDR3 DNA follows: TGTGCCAGCAGCCAAGAATCGGGGTCGCGGTACACCTTC. Its protein is CASSQESGSRYTF.